This T cell receptor beta chain was sequenced for a study of blood T cell repertoires in COVID-19. On the study more broadly: From T cells, B-cell-depleted T cells, or PBMCs came the material, which was cDNA or gDNA.

The CDR3 loop spans 17 amino acids. V gave up 2 bases and J gave up 4 bases, with 18 bases separating them. The germline V gene encodes CDR1 MNHEY and CDR2 SMNVEV (reference sequence). Participants spanned ages about 18 to 90 years and resided in about two dozen US areas. Participant-given clinical history determined each cohort assignment. Libraries were prepared by immunoSEQ multiplex PCR; TCRdb keeps only in-frame clonotypes and omits some of them. Among 210,000 or so clones listed, 80% were seen once. The sequence was collected from a woman aged 40 to 55 with acute COVID-19. The sequenced material came from PBMCs or T cells enriched from blood (not recorded which). The V and J genes are TRBV27 and TRBJ1-3; D is ambiguous. DNA for the CDR3: TGTGCCAGCAGTTTAACTTCCCCAGGTCCTCTAGGAAACACCATATATTTT. Translated: CASSLTSPGPLGNTIYF.